The source of this T cell receptor (beta chain) is a study of precursors of human CD4 cytotoxic T cells. TCRdb passed the reads through MiXCR, listing each CDR3 protein once. The sample includes some 84 distinct CDR3 sequences. Sample share makes this clonotype large. Its antigen is undetermined. Germline lookup yields CDR1 KGHDR and CDR2 SFDVKD. Trimming stripped 8 bases from V and 0 bases from J, with 16 bases between. The CDR3 contains 15 residues. Study-level points and caveats: Expanded effector clonotypes formed a larger share of IL-7Rhigh TEMRA than TEM or TCM clonotypes. TCM and TEM repertoires were more diverse than either TEMRA subset's repertoire. Human observational data cannot definitively show precursor-to-effector differentiation direction.

Sorted CD4+ central memory, effector memory, IL-7R-high TEMRA and IL-7R-negative TEMRA cells underwent bulk UMI sequencing. The receptor comes from a human donor in good health. Sequenced sample: memory CD4+ T cells from blood (PBMCs). The rearrangement uses TRBV24-1 and TRBJ2-7; no clear D gene. CDR3 amino acids: CATTGRVQSSYEQYF. CDR3 DNA: TGTGCCACCACTGGACGGGTTCAGAGCTCCTACGAGCAGTACTTC.